The T cell receptor (beta chain) under discussion was sequenced for a study of cytomegalovirus exposure and HLA in healthy donors. Study as a whole: Samples from HLA-typed donors yielded about 85 million unique TCRs in an early data release.

Points from the study as a whole: As immune exposure information, only CMV serostatus was available.

Concerning this clone: As yet, its antigen is unknown.

PCR primers comprised 60 Vbeta and 13 Jbeta primers. Assay: immunoSEQ multiplex PCR; the TCRdb copy retains only in-frame clones and omits some. This sample yields about 120,000 clones, of which roughly two thirds are seen a single time; less than 2% belongs to the top ten. Trimming left V 5 bases short and J 0 bases short, with 12 bases between. CDR1 is LGHNA and CDR2 is YNFKEQ in the germline V gene. CDR3 size: 15 residues. Sequences were obtained from PBMCs. The chain has TRBV4-2 and TRBJ2-3; D is uncertain. The TCR comes from a man aged 25-45 years in good health and CMV-seropositive. The CDR3 is CASSEALTSTDTQYF. The CDR3, as DNA: TGTGCCAGCAGCGAAGCCCTTACTAGCACAGATACGCAGTATTTT.